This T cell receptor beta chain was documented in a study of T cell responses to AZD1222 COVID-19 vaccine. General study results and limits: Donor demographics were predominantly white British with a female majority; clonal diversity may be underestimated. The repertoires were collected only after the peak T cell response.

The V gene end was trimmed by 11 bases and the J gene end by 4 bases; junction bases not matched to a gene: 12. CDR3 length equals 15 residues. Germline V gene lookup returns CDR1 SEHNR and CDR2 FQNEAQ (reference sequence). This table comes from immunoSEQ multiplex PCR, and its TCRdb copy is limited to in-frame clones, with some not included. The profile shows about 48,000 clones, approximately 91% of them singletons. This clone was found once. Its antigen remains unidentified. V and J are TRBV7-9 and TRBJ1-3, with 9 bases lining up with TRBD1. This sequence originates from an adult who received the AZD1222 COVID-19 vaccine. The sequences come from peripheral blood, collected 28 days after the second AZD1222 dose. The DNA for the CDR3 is TGTGCCGTACGAGGACAGGGGAGTTTCGGAAACACCATATATTTT. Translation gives CAVRGQGSFGNTIYF. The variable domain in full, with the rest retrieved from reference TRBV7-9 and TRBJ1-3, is DTGVSQNPRHKITKRGQNVTFRCDPISEHNRLYWYRQTLGQGPEFLTYFQNEAQLEKSRLLSDRFSAERPKGSFSTLEIQRTEQGDSAMYLCAVRGQGSFGNTIYFGEGSWLTVV.